One and the same sample provided the 17 T cell receptor beta chains below, sequenced in a study of blood T cell repertoires in COVID-19. Data came from immunoSEQ multiplex PCR; TCRdb stores just in-frame clones and leaves some out. Of more than 35,000 clones in the sample, 69% are singletons; the top ten hold 6.2%. Sample: peripheral blood. These receptors were collected from a man of 80 years or more with acute or convalescent COVID-19.

The V gene is TRBV6-5, the J gene TRBJ2-2, with 10 bases lining up with TRBD1. The CDR3 runs to 15 residues. With V trimmed by 5 bases and J by 3 bases, 3 bases remained unmatched. Germline V gene sequence: CDR1 MNHEY, CDR2 SVGAGI. DNA of the CDR3: TGTGCCAGCAGTCGGGACAGGGGCGACACCGGGGAGCTGTTTTTT. Translation: CASSRDRGDTGELFF.

The chain combines TRBV7-9 with TRBJ1-1, with no clear D. The CDR3 extends over 11 amino acids. Trimming cost V 3 bases and J 6 bases, with 5 bases left between them. CDR1 is SEHNR and CDR2 is FQNEAQ in the germline V gene (reference sequence). CDR3 nucleotides: TGTGCCAGCAGCTTTGTCGCTGAAGCTTTCTTT. Its translation is CASSFVAEAFF.

V is TRBV11-2 and J is TRBJ1-1, with 11 bases aligning to TRBD1. Trimming cost V 5 bases and J 4 bases; bases outside gene matches: 6. Germline values: CDR1 SGHAT, CDR2 FQNNGV. The CDR3 contains 15 residues. The DNA of the CDR3 is TGTGCCAGCAGCCCAGGACAGGGGGCTCTCACTGAAGCTTTCTTT. Translating gives CASSPGQGALTEAFF.

This rearrangement joins TRBV2 to TRBJ1-2, with 9 bases that match TRBD1. Germline values: CDR1 SNHLY, CDR2 FYNNEI. V shed 6 bases, J shed 3 bases, and the junction held 11 bases outside the gene matches. There are 16 residues in the CDR3. The DNA for the CDR3 is TGTGCCAGCAGGGACAGGGGATTTTCCCTTGACTATGGCTACACCTTC. This encodes CASRDRGFSLDYGYTF.

This clone has just a few counts. The V and J genes are TRBV7-9 and TRBJ1-5; D might be TRBD1 (5 bases). From germline, CDR1 is SEHNR and CDR2 FQNEAQ (reference sequence). The CDR3 is 16 amino acids. Trimming pared 4 bases from V and 0 bases from J, leaving 13 bases between. CDR3 coding DNA: TGTGCCAGCAGCTCAGGGAGGGGAGGTAGCAATCAGCCCCAGCATTTT. Amino acids: CASSSGRGGSNQPQHF.

This clone was counted only a few times. This rearrangement joins TRBV6-5 to TRBJ1-2; TRBD1 matches 9 bases. With 6 bases clipped from V and 8 bases from J, the junction kept 7 bases outside the gene matches. The CDR3 totals 13 residues. Per the germline V gene, CDR1 is MNHEY and CDR2 is SVGAGI. The CDR3 sequence is CASRPTGGGGYTF. CDR3 nucleotide sequence: TGTGCCAGCAGACCTACAGGGGGCGGCGGCTACACCTTC.

The chain carries TRBV12-1 and TRBJ2-6; the table's D call TRBD1 went unverified against the DNA. TRBV12-1 is a known pseudogene. The CDR3 runs 17 residues. CDR3 bases: TGTGCCAGCACCTTAGGACAGGCGTCCCCTGGGGCCAACGTCCTGACTTTC. Residues: CASTLGQASPGANVLTF.

The rearrangement uses TRBV30 and TRBJ2-1; D is perhaps TRBD1 (5 bases). CDR3 size: 14 residues. Germline loops: CDR1 GTSNPN, CDR2 SVGIG (reference sequence). Trimming pared 1 base from V and 4 bases from J, leaving 11 bases between. CDR3 coding DNA: TGTGCCTGGAGTGGACAGCCACTATACAATGAGCAGTTCTTC. It is translated as CAWSGQPLYNEQFF. Together with reference TRBV30 and TRBJ2-1, the CDR3 gives the full variable domain: SQTIHQWPATLVQPVGSPLSLECTVEGTSNPNLYWYRQAAGRGLQLLFYSVGIGQISSEVPQNLSASRPQDRQFILSSKKLLLSDSGFYLCAWSGQPLYNEQFFGPGTRLTVL.

In DNA form, the CDR3 reads TGTGCCTGGTCCCAACGGGGGTCCCAAGAGACCCAGTACTTC. Its translation is CAWSQRGSQETQYF. This rearrangement joins TRBV30 to TRBJ2-5; possible D gene TRBD2, 6 bases. Germline loops: CDR1 GTSNPN, CDR2 SVGIG (reference sequence). CDR3 length: 14 amino acids. The V end lost 5 bases, the J end lost 1 base, and 14 bases lay between the germline ends.

The rearrangement uses TRBV3-1 (or the pseudogene TRBV3-2) and TRBJ2-5; D might be TRBD1 (6 bases). The germline V gene has CDR1 LGHDT and CDR2 YNNKEL (reference sequence). Trimming stripped 0 bases from V and 2 bases from J, with 22 bases between. The CDR3 is made up of 19 amino acids. Written as DNA, the CDR3 is TGTGCCAGCAGCCAAGAGGAACCGGGCGACCGACAGGTTCAAGAGACCCAGTACTTC. This gives the protein CASSQEEPGDRQVQETQYF.

This sequence joins TRBV27 and TRBJ1-5; D unresolved. The length of the CDR3 is 17 residues. The V and J ends lost 5 bases and 0 bases respectively, with 17 bases between them. Germline lookup yields CDR1 MNHEY and CDR2 SMNVEV (reference sequence). The CDR3 DNA reads as TGTGCCAGCAGTCTCGTGCGGGCAGGCAATAGCAATCAGCCCCAGCATTTT. Encoded protein: CASSLVRAGNSNQPQHF.

The V call is TRBV29-1, the J call TRBJ2-7, with a weak D call TRBD2 (6 bases). The CDR3 runs to 13 residues. CDR1 and CDR2 from the germline V gene are SQVTM and ANQGSEA. The V gene lost 7 bases and the J gene lost 7 bases, with 20 bases spanning the gap. The CDR3 coding sequence is TGCAGCGCAAGGGCTAGCGCCCTCGCGGAGCAGTACTTC. Translation gives CSARASALAEQYF.

The rearrangement uses TRBV6-1 and TRBJ1-2; the match to TRBD1 covers 10 bases. Germline-derived CDR1 and CDR2 are MNHNS and SASEGT. This CDR3 is built from 19 residues. Losses at the gene ends were 0 bases for V and 5 bases for J; bases not matched to a gene: 15. CDR3 residues: CASSEAGQGRIWAGYGYTF. CDR3 sequence (DNA): TGTGCCAGCAGTGAAGCGGGACAGGGGCGGATTTGGGCCGGGTATGGCTACACCTTC.

The V gene is TRBV7-2, the J gene TRBJ2-5; TRBD1 aligns across 9 bases. V shed 5 bases and J 1 base; nucleotides not matched to a gene: 14. Germline CDR1 SGHTA, CDR2 FQGNSA. This CDR3 spans 18 amino acids. DNA of the CDR3: TGTGCCAGCAGCCTGGGACAGGGTCTCGGTAGAGCCCAAGAGACCCAGTACTTC. Encoded protein: CASSLGQGLGRAQETQYF.

The V gene is TRBV11-3, the J gene TRBJ2-7; 10 nucleotides match TRBD1. V lost 1 base and J lost 3; bases outside the gene matches: 3. Germline loops: CDR1 SGHNT, CDR2 YENEEA. This CDR3 is 15 amino acids long. The CDR3, as DNA: TGTGCCAGCAGCTTAGGGACAGGGGGAAACTACGAGCAGTACTTC. It specifies CASSLGTGGNYEQYF.

The chain couples TRBV11-3 to TRBJ2-1; 8 nucleotides agree with TRBD1. Germline V gene sequence: CDR1 SGHNT, CDR2 YENEEA. V lost 2 bases, J lost 7 bases, and 10 bases stayed unmatched. This CDR3 comprises 16 residues. CDR3 DNA sequence: TGTGCCAGCAGCTTACCCAGGGCAGGGGGCGGGAATGAGCAGTTCTTC. Its protein product is CASSLPRAGGGNEQFF.

This chain connects TRBV19 to TRBJ2-2; TRBD1 matches 7 bases. CDR1 is LNHDA and CDR2 is SQIVND in the germline V gene (reference sequence). V shed 6 bases, J shed 6 bases, and the junction held 22 bases outside the gene matches. The CDR3 totals 19 residues. This CDR3 reads CASSHRGPGQGDWAGELFF. In nucleotides, the CDR3 is TGTGCCAGTAGCCATAGGGGGCCGGGGCAGGGCGATTGGGCCGGGGAGCTGTTTTTT.